The 7 T cell receptor beta chains reported below all come from one sample, sequenced in a study of T cells in Graves' hyperthyroidism and ophthalmopathy. What was amplified from RNA transcripts were TCR beta CDR3 regions. A set of HTBI primers served as the primers for a first-round RT-PCR of the TCR CDR3. From the multiplex PCR reads, TCRdb called clonotypes with MiXCR, one entry per CDR3 protein. This repertoire shows about 690,000 distinct CDR3 sequences, 17% found once; its top ten account for 15% to 18%. Input material: blood. These receptors were collected from a man aged 45-65 years with Graves' hyperthyroidism.

This clonotype has more than one count but fewer than ten. This chain links TRBV3-1 with TRBJ1-6; D remains ambiguous. The CDR3 runs 16 residues. Germline assignment: CDR1 LGHDT and CDR2 YNNKEL (reference sequence). Deletions cut 4 bases from V and 0 bases from J, with 10 bases between. CDR3 in amino acids: CASSPRRSSYNSPLHF. The CDR3 nucleotides read TGTGCCAGCAGCCCAAGGAGGAGCTCCTATAATTCACCCCTCCACTTT.

In this sample, this clonotype turned up many times. The V call is TRBV28, the J call TRBJ1-6, with 7 nucleotides matching TRBD1. Germline V lookup: CDR1 MDHEN, CDR2 SYDVKM. V lost 6 bases, J lost 8 bases, and 10 bases stayed unmatched. The CDR3 contains 15 residues. CDR3 sequence (DNA): TGTGCCAGCAGCATCAGACAGGGTACGGATTCACCCCTCCACTTT. It codes for CASSIRQGTDSPLHF.

The table lists this clonotype with a few counts. The gene calls are TRBV19 and TRBJ2-7, with D unresolved. The length of the CDR3 is 14 residues. Trimming left V 6 bases short and J 3 bases short, with 15 bases between. Germline CDR1 and CDR2: LNHDA and SQIVND (reference sequence). CDR3 in amino acids: CASRQTLLSYEQYF. The DNA for the CDR3 is TGTGCCAGTAGACAAACCCTGCTGAGCTACGAGCAGTACTTC.

This clonotype was recorded at least ten times. This rearrangement joins TRBV19 to TRBJ2-1, with D possibly matching TRBD1 (5 bases). Germline V lookup: CDR1 LNHDA, CDR2 SQIVND (reference sequence). Deletions cut 7 bases from V and 3 bases from J, with 13 bases between. The CDR3 has 14 amino acids. The CDR3 region is CASIPRAGYNEQFF. CDR3 nucleotide sequence: TGTGCCAGTATCCCCAGGGCAGGCTACAATGAGCAGTTCTTC.

The V call is TRBV7-2, the J call TRBJ2-3, with 10 nucleotides matching TRBD2. Germline lookup yields CDR1 SGHTA and CDR2 FQGNSA. The CDR3 is made up of 17 amino acids. Trimming at V came to 1 base and at J to 2 bases, leaving 6 bases not matched to a gene. CDR3 amino acids: CASSLGLAGVITDTQYF. The CDR3 coding sequence is TGTGCCAGCAGCTTAGGCCTAGCGGGGGTTATCACAGATACGCAGTATTTT. The whole variable domain, filled in from reference TRBV7-2 and TRBJ2-3, reads GAGVSQSPSNKVTEKGKDVELRCDPISGHTALYWYRQSLGQGLEFLIYFQGNSAPDKSGLPSDRFSAERTGGSVSTLTIQRTQQEDSAVYLCASSLGLAGVITDTQYFGPGTRLTVL.

V is TRBV10-3 and J is TRBJ2-7; TRBD1 is a possible D gene (5 bases). The CDR3 is made up of 14 amino acids. The germline gives CDR1 ENHRY, CDR2 SYGVKD. Trimming cost V 3 bases and J 5 bases, with 14 bases left between them. In nucleotides, the CDR3 is TGTGCCATCAGTGAACCTAGACAGCCCCACGAGCAGTACTTC. It specifies CAISEPRQPHEQYF.

This clonotype was observed a few times. The junction differs from germline at one of its ends, possibly a read error. V usage is TRBV20-1 and J usage is TRBJ2-5, with D tentatively TRBD2 (7 bases). CDR1 and CDR2 (germline): DFQATT, SNEGSKA (reference sequence). The CDR3 covers 14 residues. Here the CDR3 DNA reads TGCGGTGCACAACTAACAGGGAGGGTGGAGACCCAGTACTTC. As protein: CGAQLTGRVETQYF.